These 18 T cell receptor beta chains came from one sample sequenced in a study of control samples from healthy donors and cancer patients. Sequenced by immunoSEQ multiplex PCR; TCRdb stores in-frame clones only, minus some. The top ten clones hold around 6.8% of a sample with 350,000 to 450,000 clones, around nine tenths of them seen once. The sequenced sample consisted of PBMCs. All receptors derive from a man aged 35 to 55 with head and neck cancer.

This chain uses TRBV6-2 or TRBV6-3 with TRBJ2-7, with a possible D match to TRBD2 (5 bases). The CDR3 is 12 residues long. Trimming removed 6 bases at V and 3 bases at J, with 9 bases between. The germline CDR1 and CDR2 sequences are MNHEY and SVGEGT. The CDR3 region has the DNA TGTGCCAGCAGCAACGGAGGCTACGAGCAGTACTTC. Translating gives CASSNGGYEQYF.

The CDR3 here is CASSLAISGNTIYF. As DNA, the CDR3 is TGTGCCAGCAGCTTAGCGATCTCTGGAAACACCATATATTTT. This chain links TRBV7-8 with TRBJ1-3; D is undetermined. The CDR3 length is 14 residues. V was trimmed by 0 bases and J by 0 bases, leaving 3 bases between them. Germline loops: CDR1 SGHVS, CDR2 FQNEAQ.

The CDR3 region is CASRSGGENTGELFF. CDR3 DNA: TGCGCCAGCCGCTCAGGGGGGGAAAACACCGGGGAGCTGTTTTTT. The chain links TRBV5-1 to TRBJ2-2; D assignment may be TRBD1 or TRBD2 (7 bases each). This CDR3 comprises 15 residues. With 7 bases removed from V and 2 bases from J, the gap between germline ends came to 15 bases. Germline CDR1 reads SGHRS; CDR2 reads YFSETQ.

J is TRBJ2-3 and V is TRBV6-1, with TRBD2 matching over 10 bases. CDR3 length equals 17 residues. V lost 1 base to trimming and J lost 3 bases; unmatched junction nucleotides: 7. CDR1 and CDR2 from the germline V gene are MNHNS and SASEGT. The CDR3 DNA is TGTGCCAGCAGTGAAGAGGGAGCGGGGGGGCCTACAGATACGCAGTATTTT. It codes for CASSEEGAGGPTDTQYF.

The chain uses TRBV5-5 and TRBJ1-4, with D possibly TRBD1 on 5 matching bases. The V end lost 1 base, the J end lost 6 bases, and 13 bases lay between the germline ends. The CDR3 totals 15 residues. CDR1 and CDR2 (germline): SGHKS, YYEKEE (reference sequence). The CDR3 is CASSLSAGRDEKLFF. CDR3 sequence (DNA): TGTGCCAGCAGCTTGTCCGCAGGGAGGGATGAAAAACTGTTTTTT.

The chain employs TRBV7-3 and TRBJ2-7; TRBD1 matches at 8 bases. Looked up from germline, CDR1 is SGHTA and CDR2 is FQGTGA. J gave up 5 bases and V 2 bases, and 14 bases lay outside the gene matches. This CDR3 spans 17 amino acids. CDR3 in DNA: TGTGCCAGCAGCTTATCGGGTTCGGAGACAGGGGTGCACGAGCAGTACTTC. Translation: CASSLSGSETGVHEQYF.

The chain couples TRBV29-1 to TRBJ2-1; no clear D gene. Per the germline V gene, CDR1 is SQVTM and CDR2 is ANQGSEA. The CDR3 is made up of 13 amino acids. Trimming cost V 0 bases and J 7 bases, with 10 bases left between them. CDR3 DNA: TGCAGCGTTGAAGAGGCCTCTACGAATGAGCAGTTCTTC. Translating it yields CSVEEASTNEQFF.

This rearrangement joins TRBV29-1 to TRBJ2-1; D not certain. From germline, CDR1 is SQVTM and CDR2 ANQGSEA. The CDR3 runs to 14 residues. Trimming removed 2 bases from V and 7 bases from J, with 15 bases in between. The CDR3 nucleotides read TGCAGCGTTGAAATCTTTGGTCCCTTGAATGAGCAGTTCTTC. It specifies CSVEIFGPLNEQFF.

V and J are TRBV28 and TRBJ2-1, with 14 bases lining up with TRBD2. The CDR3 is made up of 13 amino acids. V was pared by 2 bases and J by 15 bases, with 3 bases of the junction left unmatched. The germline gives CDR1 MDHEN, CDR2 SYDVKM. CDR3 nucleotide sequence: TGTGCCAGCAGTTTAGGGACTAGCGGGAGTGGGTTCTTC. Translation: CASSLGTSGSGFF.

The CDR3 loop is CASSFPGSSGANVLTF. The CDR3 DNA reads as TGTGCCAGCAGTTTCCCAGGGAGCTCTGGGGCCAACGTCCTGACTTTC. The gene calls are TRBV28 and TRBJ2-6; possibly TRBD1 or TRBD2 for D (5 bases each). The CDR3 totals 16 residues. The V gene's germline CDR1 is MDHEN and CDR2 SYDVKM. Trimming took off 3 bases at V and 0 bases at J, with 9 bases between the two ends.

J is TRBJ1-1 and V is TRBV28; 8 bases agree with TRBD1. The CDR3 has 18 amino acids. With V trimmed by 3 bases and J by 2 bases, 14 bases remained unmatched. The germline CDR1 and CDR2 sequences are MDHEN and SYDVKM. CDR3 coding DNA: TGTGCCAGCAGTTTCCTTCAACCCGCCGGACAGGGCAACACTGAAGCTTTCTTT. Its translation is CASSFLQPAGQGNTEAFF.

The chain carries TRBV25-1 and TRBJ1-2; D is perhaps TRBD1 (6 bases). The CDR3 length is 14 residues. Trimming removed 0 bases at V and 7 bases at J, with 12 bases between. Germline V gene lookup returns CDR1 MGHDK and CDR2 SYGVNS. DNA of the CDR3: TGTGCCAGCAGTGAATACGGGGACATTTTTGGCTACACCTTC. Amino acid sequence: CASSEYGDIFGYTF.

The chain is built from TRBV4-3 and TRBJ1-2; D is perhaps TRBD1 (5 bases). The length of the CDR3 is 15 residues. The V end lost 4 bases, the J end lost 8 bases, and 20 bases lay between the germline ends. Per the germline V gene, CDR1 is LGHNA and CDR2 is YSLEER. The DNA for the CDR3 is TGCGCCAGCAGCCCCGGAGGTGCCCGGCGGGACGGCTACACCTTC. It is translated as CASSPGGARRDGYTF.

The CDR3 DNA sequence: TGTGCCACCTCCCAAACAGGGTCCTCCAGCTCCTACAATGAGCAGTTCTTC. Its translation: CATSQTGSSSSYNEQFF. V is TRBV24-1 and J is TRBJ2-1, with D maybe TRBD1 (6 bases). V was pared by 9 bases and J by 0 bases, with 20 bases between. CDR1 and CDR2 (germline): KGHDR, SFDVKD. This CDR3 comprises 17 residues.

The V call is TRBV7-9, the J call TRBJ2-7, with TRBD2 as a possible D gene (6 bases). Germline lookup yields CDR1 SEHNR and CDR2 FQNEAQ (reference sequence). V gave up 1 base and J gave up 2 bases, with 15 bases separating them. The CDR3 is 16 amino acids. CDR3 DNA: TGTGCCAGCAGCTTAGGTAAGGGACTCAAGACCTACGAGCAGTACTTC. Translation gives CASSLGKGLKTYEQYF. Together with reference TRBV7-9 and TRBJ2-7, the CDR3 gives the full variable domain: DTGVSQNPRHKITKRGQNVTFRCDPISEHNRLYWYRQTLGQGPEFLTYFQNEAQLEKSRLLSDRFSAERPKGSFSTLEIQRTEQGDSAMYLCASSLGKGLKTYEQYFGPGTRLTVT.

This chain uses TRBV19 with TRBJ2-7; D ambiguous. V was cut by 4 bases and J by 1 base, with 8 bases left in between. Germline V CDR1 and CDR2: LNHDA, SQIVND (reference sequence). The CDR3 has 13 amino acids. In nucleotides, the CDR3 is TGTGCCAGTAGTAAGCAGGATTCCTACGAGCAGTACTTC. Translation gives CASSKQDSYEQYF.

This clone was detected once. In DNA form, the CDR3 reads TGTGCCAGCAGTTCGACACAGCGGGCCCAGCATTTT. It translates to CASSSTQRAQHF. The chain uses TRBV28 and TRBJ1-5; D is ambiguous. The germline V gene encodes CDR1 MDHEN and CDR2 SYDVKM. Trimming cost V 4 bases and J 11 bases, with 12 bases left between them. The CDR3 is made up of 12 amino acids.

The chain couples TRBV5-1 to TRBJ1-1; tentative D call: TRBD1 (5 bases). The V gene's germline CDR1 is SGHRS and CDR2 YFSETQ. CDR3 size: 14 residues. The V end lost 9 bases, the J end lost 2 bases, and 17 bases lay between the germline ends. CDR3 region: CATKRTGGNTEAFF. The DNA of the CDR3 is TGCGCCACCAAGAGAACTGGGGGAAACACTGAAGCTTTCTTT.